Below, 27 T cell receptor beta chains from the same sample are listed, as sequenced in a study of T cell responses to AZD1222 COVID-19 vaccine. Assay: immunoSEQ multiplex PCR; the TCRdb copy retains only in-frame clones and omits some. This table has approximately 90,000 clones, over 85% appearing once. The sample in question was peripheral blood, obtained on day 0 of AZD1222 vaccination. The origin of the receptors is an adult in good health.

The chain carries TRBV19 and TRBJ1-1; TRBD1 might be the D (5 bases). V was cut by 5 bases and J by 1 base, with 8 bases left in between. This CDR3 has 13 amino acids. Germline CDR1 and CDR2: LNHDA and SQIVND (reference sequence). CDR3 sequence: CASSRTRNTEAFF. Written as DNA, the CDR3 is TGTGCCAGTAGTCGGACAAGGAACACTGAAGCTTTCTTT.

This chain connects TRBV5-5 to TRBJ1-6; D is uncertain. Trimming left V 5 bases short and J 5 bases short, with 8 bases between. Germline lookup yields CDR1 SGHKS and CDR2 YYEKEE (reference sequence). CDR3 length: 13 residues. As DNA, the CDR3 is TGTGCCAGCAGTCTCGGGAATAATTCACCCCTCCACTTT. This sequence encodes CASSLGNNSPLHF.

V gene TRBV10-3 combines with J gene TRBJ1-5; D is unclear. V was trimmed by 2 bases and J by 4 bases, leaving 6 bases between them. The germline V gene encodes CDR1 ENHRY and CDR2 SYGVKD. The CDR3 sequence is 13 residues long. The CDR3 DNA sequence: TGTGCCATCAGTGAGGATTTAAATCAGCCCCAGCATTTT. This sequence encodes CAISEDLNQPQHF.

The chain joins TRBV30 to TRBJ1-6; possible D gene TRBD1, 6 bases. This CDR3 is 16 amino acids long. Germline CDR1 is GTSNPN and CDR2 is SVGIG (reference sequence). Trimming stripped 4 bases from V and 7 bases from J, with 20 bases between. As DNA, the CDR3 is TGTGCCTGGAACAAACCTGGGCAGGGGCGGAATTCACCCCTCCACTTT. Translated: CAWNKPGQGRNSPLHF.

The chain combines TRBV10-3 with TRBJ1-2, with 10 positions matching TRBD1. The CDR3 runs to 14 residues. The V gene's germline CDR1 is ENHRY and CDR2 SYGVKD. The trim removed 7 bases at V and 8 bases at J, leaving 10 bases unmatched. The CDR3 region has the DNA TGTGCCATCACCGGGACAGGGGTAGGATACGGCTACACCTTC. It encodes CAITGTGVGYGYTF.

The chain joins TRBV19 to TRBJ2-3; 14 bases match TRBD2. CDR3 size: 15 residues. V shed 5 bases, J shed 4 bases, and the junction held 2 bases outside the gene matches. Germline V gives CDR1 LNHDA, CDR2 SQIVND (reference sequence). The CDR3 nucleotides are TGTGCCAGTAGTCCGGGACTAGCGGGAGCAGATACGCAGTATTTT. Its protein product is CASSPGLAGADTQYF.

The chain is built from TRBV7-9 and TRBJ2-4; the D call may be TRBD1 or TRBD2 (6 bases each). CDR3 length: 14 amino acids. Trimming removed 3 bases at V and 8 bases at J, with 14 bases between. The germline V gene has CDR1 SEHNR and CDR2 FQNEAQ (reference sequence). The CDR3 DNA reads as TGTGCCAGCAGCTTTGACACGGAGGGGGACATTCAGTACTTC. Protein product: CASSFDTEGDIQYF.

The rearrangement links TRBV6-1 to TRBJ1-4; 8 bases line up with TRBD1. Germline CDR1 is MNHNS and CDR2 is SASEGT. This CDR3 is 14 amino acids long. V lost 3 bases to trimming and J lost 4 bases; unmatched junction nucleotides: 1. CDR3 in DNA: TGTGCCAGCAGTGAGGACAGGGTTAATGAAAAACTGTTTTTT. It translates to CASSEDRVNEKLFF.

This chain uses TRBV6-5 with TRBJ1-5; maybe TRBD1 (6 bases). From germline, CDR1 is MNHEY and CDR2 SVGAGI. CDR3 length equals 13 residues. The V gene lost 7 bases and the J gene lost 4 bases, with 11 bases spanning the gap. The CDR3 sequence: CASTGHPNQPQHF. CDR3 nucleotide sequence: TGTGCCAGCACGGGACACCCAAATCAGCCCCAGCATTTT.

The V call is TRBV30, the J call TRBJ2-3; 9 positions agree with TRBD1. This CDR3 comprises 15 residues. V lost 3 bases, J lost 3 bases, and 7 bases stayed unmatched. Germline CDR1 is GTSNPN and CDR2 is SVGIG (reference sequence). The CDR3 reads CAWSAGTGRTDTQYF. The CDR3 region has the DNA TGTGCCTGGAGCGCCGGGACAGGGAGAACAGATACGCAGTATTTT.

The chain couples TRBV5-1 to TRBJ2-1; D is perhaps TRBD1 or TRBD2 (5 bases each). From germline, CDR1 is SGHRS and CDR2 YFSETQ. V dropped 2 bases and J dropped 3 bases, with 12 bases sitting between them. CDR3 length: 15 residues. The DNA of the CDR3 is TGCGCCAGCAGCTTTTGGGACCGAGACTACAATGAGCAGTTCTTC. Translation: CASSFWDRDYNEQFF.

The V and J genes are TRBV5-4 and TRBJ1-1; 9 positions match TRBD1. V gave up 4 bases and J gave up 2 bases; unmatched junction bases: 3. Looked up from germline, CDR1 is SGHNT and CDR2 is YYREEE (reference sequence). CDR3 length: 14 residues. The CDR3 nucleotides read TGTGCCAGCAGCCCCACAGGGGGCAACACTGAAGCTTTCTTT. It codes for CASSPTGGNTEAFF. The whole variable domain, filled in from reference TRBV5-4 and TRBJ1-1, reads ETGVTQSPTHLIKTRGQQVTLRCSSQSGHNTVSWYQQALGQGPQFIFQYYREEENGRGNFPPRFSGLQFPNYSSELNVNALELDDSALYLCASSPTGGNTEAFFGQGTRLTVV.

V usage is TRBV19 and J usage is TRBJ1-2; 9 positions agree with TRBD1. The CDR3 totals 13 residues. Germline V gene data show CDR1 as LNHDA and CDR2 as SQIVND (reference sequence). Losses at the gene ends were 9 bases for V and 8 bases for J; bases not matched to a gene: 10. The CDR3 nucleotides read TGTGCCAGCCTAGGGGGACAGGGCGGCGGCTACACCTTC. Encoded protein: CASLGGQGGGYTF.

This clone was picked up a small number of times. The rearrangement joins TRBV5-1 to TRBJ2-1; no clear D. V lost 4 bases and J lost 6, with 11 bases in between. The germline gives CDR1 SGHRS, CDR2 YFSETQ. The length of the CDR3 is 13 residues. The chain's CDR3 is CASSRAERNEQFF. In DNA form, the CDR3 reads TGCGCCAGCAGCCGGGCGGAGCGCAATGAGCAGTTCTTC.

The chain is built from TRBV4-2 and TRBJ1-5; no clear D gene. In germline, CDR1 is LGHNA, CDR2 YNFKEQ. The CDR3 has 17 residues. The V and J ends lost 0 bases and 0 bases respectively, with 12 bases between them. The chain's CDR3 is CASSQEWTVYSNQPQHF. The CDR3 coding sequence is TGTGCCAGCAGCCAAGAATGGACGGTTTATAGCAATCAGCCCCAGCATTTT.

This chain joins TRBV4-2 and TRBJ1-5; D is undetermined. V shed 1 base and J shed 6 bases, with 13 bases lying between them. This CDR3 spans 15 amino acids. Germline-derived CDR1 and CDR2 are LGHNA and YNFKEQ. The CDR3 is CASSQAHGVGQPQHF. The CDR3 DNA reads TGTGCCAGCAGCCAAGCGCATGGGGTCGGTCAGCCCCAGCATTTT.

The gene calls are TRBV18 and TRBJ2-1; 11 bases fit TRBD1. The ends lost 6 bases at V and 3 bases at J; junction bases unmatched: 4. The CDR3 consists of 15 residues. Germline V lookup: CDR1 KGHSH, CDR2 LQKENI. The CDR3 DNA reads TGTGCCAGCTCCCCCGGGACAGGGGGCTACAATGAGCAGTTCTTC. Translating gives CASSPGTGGYNEQFF. Based on the CDR3 plus reference TRBV18 and TRBJ2-1, the full variable domain is NAGVMQNPRHLVRRRGQEARLRCSPMKGHSHVYWYRQLPEEGLKFMVYLQKENIIDESGMPKERFSAEFPKEGPSILRIQQVVRGDSAAYFCASSPGTGGYNEQFFGPGTRLTVL.

The chain recombines TRBV7-9 with TRBJ1-5; D is ambiguous. CDR3 length: 15 residues. Germline V gene sequence: CDR1 SEHNR, CDR2 FQNEAQ (reference sequence). Trimming pared 1 base from V and 9 bases from J, leaving 16 bases between. Written as DNA, the CDR3 is TGTGCCAGCAGCTTAGATGAGGGTCGGCGTGGGCCCCAGCATTTT. Protein product: CASSLDEGRRGPQHF. The entire variable domain, with the rest obtained from reference TRBV7-9 and TRBJ1-5, is as follows: DTGVSQNPRHKITKRGQNVTFRCDPISEHNRLYWYRQTLGQGPEFLTYFQNEAQLEKSRLLSDRFSAERPKGSFSTLEIQRTEQGDSAMYLCASSLDEGRRGPQHFGDGTRLSIL.

This chain connects TRBV28 to TRBJ1-5; TRBD1 might be the D (5 bases). The CDR3 has 15 amino acids. Trimming cost V 2 bases and J 4 bases, with 12 bases left between them. Per germline, CDR1 MDHEN and CDR2 SYDVKM. The CDR3 sequence is CASSLMGRTNQPQHF. CDR3 nucleotide sequence: TGTGCCAGCAGTTTAATGGGACGGACAAATCAGCCCCAGCATTTT.

This clone came up once. The V and J genes are TRBV6-5 and TRBJ2-1, with a weak D call TRBD1 (6 bases). Trimming pared 4 bases from V and 12 bases from J, leaving 13 bases between. Germline CDR1 and CDR2: MNHEY and SVGAGI. The CDR3 consists of 12 residues. DNA of the CDR3: TGTGCCAGCAGTTCTCAGGGGTCCGGGCAGTTCTTC. This sequence encodes CASSSQGSGQFF.

The chain recombines TRBV6-5 with TRBJ2-7; D remains ambiguous. CDR1 and CDR2 from the germline V gene are MNHEY and SVGAGI. The V and J ends lost 6 bases and 0 bases respectively, with 12 bases between them. The CDR3 contains 14 residues. CDR3 loop: CASRSGMSSYEQYF. The CDR3 DNA follows: TGTGCCAGCAGGAGTGGCATGAGCTCCTACGAGCAGTACTTC.

The CDR3 protein is CASSLGTGGQEPQHF. CDR3 DNA sequence: TGCGCCAGCAGCTTGGGCACAGGGGGGCAAGAGCCCCAGCATTTT. The V gene is TRBV5-1, the J gene TRBJ1-5; 8 bases match TRBD1. CDR3 length equals 15 residues. Germline CDR1 and CDR2: SGHRS and YFSETQ. V was clipped by 0 bases and J by 8 bases; unmatched bases: 7.

The rearrangement uses TRBV2 and TRBJ1-5; 8 nucleotides agree with TRBD1. Unmatched junction bases numbered 14, after V lost 4 bases and J lost 3 bases. The CDR3 consists of 18 residues. Germline CDR1 is SNHLY and CDR2 is FYNNEI. CDR3 nucleotides: TGTGCCAGCAGTGGCCAGGGGGCGCGGGATTACTTCAATCAGCCCCAGCATTTT. This encodes CASSGQGARDYFNQPQHF.

V and J are TRBV7-2 and TRBJ1-5; 9 positions match TRBD1. This CDR3 has 15 amino acids. V gave up 4 bases and J gave up 4 bases; unmatched junction bases: 5. Germline CDR1 reads SGHTA; CDR2 reads FQGNSA. CDR3 in amino acids: CASSWGQGRNQPQHF. The DNA for the CDR3 is TGTGCCAGCAGCTGGGGACAGGGTAGGAATCAGCCCCAGCATTTT.

The rearrangement uses TRBV2 and TRBJ1-1; 9 bases align to TRBD1. Germline CDR1 SNHLY, CDR2 FYNNEI. J was trimmed by 1 base and V by 6 bases; bases with no gene match: 6. The CDR3 is 15 amino acids. CDR3 region: CASRTGTGPNTEAFF. For the CDR3, the DNA is TGTGCCAGCAGAACCGGGACAGGGCCGAACACTGAAGCTTTCTTT. Using reference TRBV2 and TRBJ1-1 for the parts outside the CDR3, the full variable domain is EPEVTQTPSHQVTQMGQEVILRCVPISNHLYFYWYRQILGQKVEFLVSFYNNEISEKSEIFDDQFSVERPDGSNFTLKIRSTKLEDSAMYFCASRTGTGPNTEAFFGQGTRLTVV.

The chain combines TRBV3-1 (or the pseudogene TRBV3-2) with TRBJ1-5; no reliable D call. CDR1 is LGHDT and CDR2 is YNNKEL in the germline V gene (reference sequence). This CDR3 is 13 amino acids long. V was clipped by 1 base and J by 6 bases, with 7 bases between them. The CDR3 protein is CASSQGKAQPQHF. For the CDR3, the DNA is TGTGCCAGCAGCCAAGGTAAGGCTCAGCCCCAGCATTTT.

The rearrangement joins TRBV7-2 to TRBJ2-7, with 9 positions matching TRBD2. Germline CDR1 and CDR2: SGHTA and FQGNSA. The CDR3 sequence is 16 residues long. The V and J ends lost 3 bases and 2 bases, in that order; junction bases with no gene match: 8. This chain's CDR3 is CASSFLTGTSPYEQYF. CDR3 bases: TGTGCCAGCAGCTTCCTTACCGGGACTAGCCCCTACGAGCAGTACTTC.